The 15 T cell receptor beta chains listed next were all sequenced from one sample in a study of response to subunit inactivated influenza vaccine. A single record per CDR3 protein comes from TCRdb applying MiXCR to the RT-PCR reads. The table shows under 200,000 distinct CDR3 sequences, with 10% to 15% occurring only once. The sample also formed part of further work on T cells expressing NK-cell markers. From that study: Beta-chain TCR cDNA was generated via 5'RACE template switching with UMIs.

The material was CD8+ T cells sorted from PBMCs, obtained 11 to 12 days after vaccination. Source of these receptors: a man aged 50-60 years who received an inactivated influenza vaccine.

This clonotype was counted only a few times. The rearrangement joins TRBV28 to TRBJ2-4; D not resolved. In germline, CDR1 is MDHEN, CDR2 SYDVKM. CDR3 length: 14 amino acids. V dropped 4 bases and J dropped 8 bases, with 15 bases sitting between them. The CDR3 DNA reads as TGTGCCAGCAGTTCAACGACTCCTCGGGACATTCAGTACTTC. It translates to CASSSTTPRDIQYF.

At least ten counts were recorded for this clonotype. The V gene is TRBV12-3 or TRBV12-4, the J gene TRBJ2-3; 7 nucleotides line up with TRBD2. The junction had 2 bases not matched to a gene; V was cut back by 1 base and J by 4 bases. The CDR3 is made up of 14 amino acids. The CDR3 bases are TGTGCCAGCAGTTTAGGTGGGGGGGCAGATACGCAGTATTTT. Amino acid sequence: CASSLGGGADTQYF.

The genes are TRBV25-1 and TRBJ2-1; no clear D. CDR3 length equals 12 residues. V lost 0 bases and J 9 bases, leaving 6 bases between the germline ends. CDR1 and CDR2 (germline): MGHDK, SYGVNS. The CDR3 reads CASSEYWSEQFF. The CDR3 DNA is TGTGCCAGCAGTGAATATTGGAGTGAGCAGTTCTTC.

Ten or more counts support this clonotype. The V and J genes are TRBV28 and TRBJ2-1, with 7 nucleotides matching TRBD2. V dropped 6 bases and J dropped 1; count of bases not matched to a gene: 9. The CDR3 runs 16 residues. The germline CDR1 and CDR2 sequences are MDHEN and SYDVKM. The CDR3 here is CASSRGLGPSYNEQFF. DNA for the CDR3: TGTGCCAGCAGCCGAGGACTAGGCCCATCCTACAATGAGCAGTTCTTC.

This clonotype was detected a few times. V and J are TRBV4-3 and TRBJ2-4, with D perhaps matching TRBD1 or TRBD2 (5 bases each). The CDR3 has 17 amino acids. Germline lookup yields CDR1 LGHNA and CDR2 YSLEER. Trimming removed 1 base at V and 0 bases at J, with 13 bases between. CDR3 in amino acids: CASSQVPTGLAKNIQYF. The DNA for the CDR3 is TGCGCCAGCAGCCAAGTCCCGACGGGGCTAGCCAAAAACATTCAGTACTTC.

The V and J genes are TRBV28 and TRBJ2-2; 11 bases are shared with TRBD2. V trimming: 5 bases; J trimming: 0 bases; junction bases outside the gene matches: 5. The CDR3 covers 17 residues. Germline V CDR1 and CDR2: MDHEN, SYDVKM. The CDR3 region is CASSILGLAANTGELFF. The CDR3 bases are TGTGCCAGCAGTATTCTGGGACTAGCGGCGAACACCGGGGAGCTGTTTTTT.

This chain links TRBV10-3 with TRBJ1-2; D might be TRBD1 (5 bases). The V end lost 6 bases, the J end lost 1 base, and 9 bases lay between the germline ends. The CDR3 extends over 13 amino acids. CDR1 and CDR2 (germline): ENHRY, SYGVKD. The CDR3 reads CAISDRVNYGYTF. CDR3 sequence (DNA): TGTGCCATCAGCGACAGAGTTAACTATGGCTACACCTTC.

This clonotype was counted only a few times. V is TRBV15 and J is TRBJ1-4; 9 positions match TRBD1. Germline V gene sequence: CDR1 LNHNV, CDR2 YYDKDF (reference sequence). This CDR3 has 14 residues. The V segment lost 6 bases and the J segment 7 bases; nucleotides outside the gene matches: 6. CDR3 nucleotide sequence: TGTGCCACCAGGGTAGGGACAGGGTTTGAAAAACTGTTTTTT. It is translated as CATRVGTGFEKLFF.

This clonotype has a handful of counts. The CDR3 DNA sequence: TGTGCCACCAGTGAGGCCGGGGAGCTGTTTTTT. Residues: CATSEAGELFF. The chain uses TRBV24-1 and TRBJ2-2, with unresolved D. The length of the CDR3 is 11 residues. The V gene lost 4 bases and the J gene lost 6 bases, with 2 bases spanning the gap. Germline V lookup: CDR1 KGHDR, CDR2 SFDVKD.

The chain uses TRBV7-8 and TRBJ2-5, with a tentative D call TRBD1 (6 bases). V was trimmed by 5 bases and J by 0 bases, leaving 19 bases between them. This CDR3 contains 17 residues. From germline, CDR1 is SGHVS and CDR2 FQNEAQ. CDR3 amino acids: CASSLRLDRTHQETQYF. In DNA form, the CDR3 reads TGTGCCAGCAGCCTCCGACTTGACAGGACCCACCAAGAGACCCAGTACTTC.

This clonotype was picked up a small number of times. The chain combines TRBV6-6 with TRBJ1-1, with TRBD1 identical over 7 bases. CDR1 is MNHNY, CDR2 SVGAGI, per germline (reference sequence). The trim removed 4 bases at V and 4 bases at J, leaving 3 bases unmatched. This CDR3 comprises 13 residues. The CDR3 region is CASSLTGSTEAFF. The CDR3 DNA is TGTGCCAGCAGTTTGACAGGGAGCACTGAAGCTTTCTTT.

The chain joins TRBV4-3 to TRBJ2-7; D unclear. CDR3 length equals 14 residues. Germline values: CDR1 LGHNA, CDR2 YSLEER. Trimming cost V 2 bases and J 3 bases, with 11 bases left between them. The CDR3: CASSQWLVGYEQYF. In nucleotides, the CDR3 is TGCGCCAGCAGCCAATGGTTGGTGGGCTACGAGCAGTACTTC.

The rearrangement joins TRBV25-1 to TRBJ1-5, with D unresolved. The ends were cut back, 1 base at V and 6 bases at J, with 10 bases in the middle. Germline CDR1 and CDR2: MGHDK and SYGVNS. The CDR3 is 14 amino acids. CDR3: CASSEFGEGQPQHF. The CDR3 bases are TGTGCCAGCAGTGAATTCGGGGAGGGTCAGCCCCAGCATTTT. The complete variable domain, with remaining parts taken from reference TRBV25-1 and TRBJ1-5, reads EADIYQTPRYLVIGTGKKITLECSQTMGHDKMYWYQQDPGMELHLIHYSYGVNSTEKGDLSSESTVSRIRTEHFPLTLESARPSHTSQYLCASSEFGEGQPQHFGDGTRLSIL.

The chain links TRBV5-6 to TRBJ2-7; D is ambiguous. In germline, CDR1 is SGHDT, CDR2 YYEEEE. The CDR3 sequence is 15 residues long. The V end was cut by 4 bases, the J end by 3 bases, with 17 bases between. Here the CDR3 DNA reads TGTGCCAGCAGCCACACCACGGCTTTCGGCTACGAGCAGTACTTC. This encodes CASSHTTAFGYEQYF.

This clonotype has at least ten counts. The J gene is TRBJ1-1, the V gene TRBV11-2; TRBD1 aligns across 7 bases. The V segment lost 2 bases and the J segment 5 bases; nucleotides outside the gene matches: 2. CDR1 is SGHAT and CDR2 is FQNNGV in the germline V gene. The CDR3 has 13 residues. CDR3 coding DNA: TGTGCCAGCAGCTTAACCAGGGGGACTGAAGCTTTCTTT. Encoded protein: CASSLTRGTEAFF.